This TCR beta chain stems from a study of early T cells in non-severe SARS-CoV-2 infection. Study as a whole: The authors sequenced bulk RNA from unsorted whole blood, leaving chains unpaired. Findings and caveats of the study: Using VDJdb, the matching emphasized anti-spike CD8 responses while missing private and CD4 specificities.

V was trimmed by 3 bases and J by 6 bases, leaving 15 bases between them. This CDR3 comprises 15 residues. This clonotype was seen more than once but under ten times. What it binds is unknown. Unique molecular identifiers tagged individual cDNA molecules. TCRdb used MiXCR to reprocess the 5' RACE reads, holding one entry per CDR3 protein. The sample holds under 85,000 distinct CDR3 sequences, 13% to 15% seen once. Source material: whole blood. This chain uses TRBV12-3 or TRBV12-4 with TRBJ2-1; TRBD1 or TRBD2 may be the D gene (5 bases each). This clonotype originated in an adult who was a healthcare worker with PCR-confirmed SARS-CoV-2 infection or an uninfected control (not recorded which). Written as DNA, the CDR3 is TGTGCCAGCAGTTTCAAACCGGGACCACTCAATGAGCAGTTCTTC. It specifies CASSFKPGPLNEQFF.